These 28 T cell receptor beta chains share one sample of origin, sequenced in a study of CD8 T cells in ankylosing spondylitis. TCRdb reprocessed the 5' RACE reads via MiXCR and lists one record per CDR3 protein. The sample carries 200,000 to 250,000 distinct CDR3 sequences, 25% to 30% recorded once. Sequenced input: blood, either unsorted or a sorted T cell fraction (not recorded which). The receptors originated from a male donor with ankylosing spondylitis or in good health (not recorded which).

The V call is TRBV20-1, the J call TRBJ2-5; D remains ambiguous. The CDR3 runs 12 residues. Germline V gene lookup returns CDR1 DFQATT and CDR2 SNEGSKA (reference sequence). The ends were cut back, 3 bases at V and 3 bases at J, with 8 bases in the middle. CDR3 residues: CSASPTKETQYF. The CDR3 DNA reads as TGCAGTGCTAGCCCTACTAAAGAGACCCAGTACTTC.

This clonotype appeared many times. V is TRBV12-3 or TRBV12-4 and J is TRBJ2-1; possibly TRBD2 for D (5 bases). V was clipped by 5 bases and J by 3 bases, with 14 bases between them. This CDR3 contains 15 residues. CDR3 DNA: TGTGCCAGCAGTGAGGGAGAGGGCTACTACAATGAGCAGTTCTTC. Its protein product is CASSEGEGYYNEQFF.

The table lists this clonotype with many counts. The genes are TRBV6-1 and TRBJ2-1; 11 bases are shared with TRBD2. After removal of 8 bases from V and 12 bases from J, the junction contained 9 bases not matched to a gene. The CDR3 length is 13 residues. Looked up from germline, CDR1 is MNHNS and CDR2 is SASEGT. CDR3 amino acids: CASESYSGRGQFF. The DNA for the CDR3 is TGTGCCAGCGAGTCGTATAGCGGGAGGGGGCAGTTCTTC.

This clonotype was detected many times. This rearrangement joins TRBV9 to TRBJ2-1, with a tentative D call TRBD1 (6 bases). The V end lost 9 bases, the J end lost 5 bases, and 21 bases lay between the germline ends. Per germline, CDR1 SGDLS and CDR2 YYNGEE. This CDR3 spans 15 amino acids. Written as DNA, the CDR3 is TGTGCCACCTCAAGAGGGTTGGGGGCCGACAATGAGCAGTTCTTC. It translates to CATSRGLGADNEQFF.

In its sample, this clonotype was seen many times. This chain uses TRBV5-5 with TRBJ1-1; a weak D match, TRBD1 (5 bases). CDR3 size: 15 residues. Trimming pared 0 bases from V and 4 bases from J, leaving 13 bases between. CDR1 SGHKS and CDR2 YYEKEE come from the germline V gene (reference sequence). CDR3 nucleotide sequence: TGTGCCAGCAGCTTGGTGAGGAGGGGTGGCACTGAAGCTTTCTTT. This encodes CASSLVRRGGTEAFF.

The CDR3 spells CASSYWGLAGVYNEQFF. DNA of the CDR3: TGTGCCAGCAGTTACTGGGGACTGGCGGGGGTCTACAATGAGCAGTTCTTC. J is TRBJ2-1 and V is TRBV6-5; 7 positions match TRBD2. The trim removed 1 base at V and 3 bases at J, leaving 9 bases unmatched. Per germline, CDR1 MNHEY and CDR2 SVGAGI. There are 17 residues in the CDR3.

This clonotype was found many times. The V gene is TRBV6-1, the J gene TRBJ2-1; 12 bases are shared with TRBD2. The J segment lost 5 bases and the V segment lost 6 bases, leaving 2 bases of the junction unmatched. Germline CDR1 MNHNS, CDR2 SASEGT. This CDR3 spans 14 amino acids. DNA of the CDR3: TGTGCCAGCAGCAGACTAGCGGGAGACAATGAGCAGTTCTTC. It is translated as CASSRLAGDNEQFF.

This clonotype was detected a few times. The gene calls are TRBV12-3 or TRBV12-4 and TRBJ2-2; weak D call: TRBD2 (5 bases). V lost 5 bases and J 5 bases, leaving 21 bases between the germline ends. This CDR3 comprises 17 residues. CDR3 sequence (DNA): TGTGCCAGCAGTCTCCGCTCGGAGAGGGTTAGGACCGGGGAGCTGTTTTTT. Its translation is CASSLRSERVRTGELFF.

This rearrangement joins TRBV15 to TRBJ1-1; D gene ambiguous. The CDR3 sequence is 13 residues long. Germline V gives CDR1 LNHNV, CDR2 YYDKDF (reference sequence). Trimming took off 2 bases at V and 1 base at J, with 5 bases between the two ends. The CDR3 nucleotides are TGTGCCACCAGCAGAACGGAGAACACTGAAGCTTTCTTT. Translated, it gives CATSRTENTEAFF.

This clonotype was picked up many times. The rearrangement links TRBV27 to TRBJ1-6; a possible D gene is TRBD1 (5 bases). CDR3 size: 19 residues. The germline V gene has CDR1 MNHEY and CDR2 SMNVEV (reference sequence). The ends were cut back, 5 bases at V and 2 bases at J, with 22 bases in the middle. The DNA of the CDR3 is TGTGCCAGCAGTGATCTCCGGGGACTACCGTTCGCCTATAATTCACCCCTCCACTTT. This translates into CASSDLRGLPFAYNSPLHF.

The sample holds many counts of this clonotype. The genes are TRBV5-1 and TRBJ2-5, with D perhaps given as TRBD1 or TRBD2 (5 bases each). Trimming cost V 4 bases and J 3 bases, with 13 bases left between them. The CDR3 spans 14 residues. Germline CDR1 is SGHRS and CDR2 is YFSETQ. The CDR3: CASSRGTEKETQYF. The CDR3 nucleotides are TGCGCCAGCAGCCGGGGCACGGAGAAAGAGACCCAGTACTTC. Filled out from reference TRBV5-1 and TRBJ2-5, the complete variable domain reads KAGVTQTPRYLIKTRGQQVTLSCSPISGHRSVSWYQQTPGQGLQFLFEYFSETQRNKGNFPGRFSGRQFSNSRSEMNVSTLELGDSALYLCASSRGTEKETQYFGPGTRLLVL.

This rearrangement joins TRBV9 to TRBJ2-3, with D uncertain. V gave up 0 bases and J gave up 1 base, with 6 bases separating them. The CDR3 sequence is 14 residues long. Germline V gene sequence: CDR1 SGDLS, CDR2 YYNGEE. The CDR3 is CASSVAGRTDTQYF. The CDR3, as DNA: TGTGCCAGCAGCGTAGCCGGACGCACAGATACGCAGTATTTT.

This clonotype was counted between two and nine times. The chain links TRBV27 to TRBJ1-5; D call uncertain. This CDR3 has 16 residues. V gave up 2 bases and J gave up 0 bases, with 11 bases separating them. Germline lookup yields CDR1 MNHEY and CDR2 SMNVEV (reference sequence). The CDR3: CASSLRGFYSNQPQHF. CDR3 coding DNA: TGTGCCAGCAGTTTACGGGGATTTTATAGCAATCAGCCCCAGCATTTT.

Many counts were recorded for this clonotype. V usage is TRBV7-2 and J usage is TRBJ2-1; weak D call: TRBD2 (6 bases). The V end was cut by 5 bases, the J end by 2 bases, with 13 bases between. The CDR3 sequence is 15 residues long. From germline, CDR1 is SGHTA and CDR2 FQGNSA. CDR3 protein: CASSQEGYPYNEQFF. The DNA for the CDR3 is TGTGCCAGCAGCCAGGAGGGGTACCCCTACAATGAGCAGTTCTTC.

V gene TRBV12-3 or TRBV12-4 combines with J gene TRBJ2-3, with no clear D. The V and J ends lost 5 bases and 1 base respectively, with 13 bases between them. The CDR3 runs 15 residues. DNA for the CDR3: TGTGCCAGCAGTCCTGGCGGAGCGCGCACAGATACGCAGTATTTT. Amino acids: CASSPGGARTDTQYF.

This clonotype was detected many times. V is TRBV10-3 and J is TRBJ1-1; D perhaps matches TRBD1 (6 bases). Germline V CDR1 and CDR2: ENHRY, SYGVKD. With 10 bases removed from V and 0 bases from J, the gap between germline ends came to 12 bases. This CDR3 has 13 residues. Here the CDR3 DNA reads TGTGCCACCGGACAGTTTTTGAACACTGAAGCTTTCTTT. Protein sequence: CATGQFLNTEAFF.

Ten or more counts support this clonotype. This chain joins TRBV20-1 and TRBJ2-5, with D possibly being TRBD2 (5 bases). Germline CDR1 reads DFQATT; CDR2 reads SNEGSKA (reference sequence). The CDR3 has 16 amino acids. The V end was cut by 3 bases, the J end by 2 bases, with 19 bases between. CDR3 sequence: CSARRLGSPLQETQYF. The CDR3 DNA reads TGCAGTGCTAGGCGGCTAGGGAGCCCCCTACAAGAGACCCAGTACTTC.

The CDR3 bases are TGTGCCATCAGTACCTCCAGGGGCTACGAGCAGTACTTC. Amino acid sequence: CAISTSRGYEQYF. The genes are TRBV10-3 and TRBJ2-7; D is perhaps TRBD1 (6 bases). The CDR3 is made up of 13 amino acids. Trimming pared 5 bases from V and 3 bases from J, leaving 11 bases between. Germline lookup yields CDR1 ENHRY and CDR2 SYGVKD.

This clonotype was observed many times. This chain joins TRBV5-1 and TRBJ1-4; TRBD1 aligns across 7 bases. Germline assignment: CDR1 SGHRS and CDR2 YFSETQ. The CDR3 runs to 14 residues. V was pared by 1 base and J by 5 bases, with 2 bases of the junction left unmatched. CDR3 amino acids: CASSLTGVNEKLFF. Written as DNA, the CDR3 is TGCGCCAGCAGCTTGACAGGGGTAAATGAAAAACTGTTTTTT.

This clonotype was recorded at least ten times. The gene calls are TRBV7-2 and TRBJ2-7, with TRBD1 identical over 9 bases. Germline values: CDR1 SGHTA, CDR2 FQGNSA. The V and J ends lost 2 bases and 1 base, in that order; junction bases with no gene match: 6. The CDR3 extends over 16 amino acids. CDR3 region: CASSLIGTGKSYEQYF. CDR3 coding DNA: TGTGCCAGCAGCTTAATAGGGACAGGGAAATCCTACGAGCAGTACTTC.

The chain recombines TRBV20-1 with TRBJ2-7, with unresolved D. Germline-derived CDR1 and CDR2 are DFQATT and SNEGSKA (reference sequence). This CDR3 has 14 amino acids. V lost 3 bases and J lost 6, with 18 bases in between. CDR3 sequence: CSARSSVFPSEQYF. CDR3 in DNA: TGCAGTGCTAGGTCGTCAGTTTTTCCCTCCGAGCAGTACTTC.

This clonotype appeared many times. DNA for the CDR3: TGCGCCAGCAGCTTGAGTGGACTAGCCGCAGATACGCAGTATTTT. This translates into CASSLSGLAADTQYF. The chain has TRBV5-1 and TRBJ2-3; 8 nucleotides align to TRBD2. The V gene end was trimmed by 1 base and the J gene end by 4 bases; junction bases not matched to a gene: 5. CDR1 is SGHRS, CDR2 YFSETQ, per germline. This CDR3 is built from 15 residues.

In this sample, this clonotype turned up a few times. The chain uses TRBV20-1 and TRBJ2-1; a possible D gene is TRBD2 (6 bases). V was cut by 1 base and J by 0 bases, with 10 bases left in between. CDR3 length: 15 amino acids. Germline CDR1 reads DFQATT; CDR2 reads SNEGSKA (reference sequence). CDR3 region: CSARGDGSSYNEQFF. CDR3 DNA: TGCAGTGCTAGAGGTGACGGGAGCTCCTACAATGAGCAGTTCTTC.

This clonotype was found many times. The CDR3, as DNA: TGTGCCAGCAGTTTATTAGCCGGCGGGGAGCTGTTTTTT. The encoded protein is CASSLLAGGELFF. The chain recombines TRBV12-3 or TRBV12-4 with TRBJ2-2; the D is unclear. The CDR3 loop spans 13 amino acids. Trimming removed 2 bases at V and 7 bases at J, with 8 bases between.

This clonotype showed up many times. The genes are TRBV29-1 and TRBJ2-3, with 11 bases identical to TRBD1. J gave up 2 bases and V 3 bases, and 4 bases lay outside the gene matches. The CDR3 sequence is 15 residues long. Germline CDR1 SQVTM, CDR2 ANQGSEA. The CDR3 nucleotides are TGCAGCGTTGACTGGGACAGGGGGGACACAGATACGCAGTATTTT. It yields the protein CSVDWDRGDTDTQYF.

There are many counts of this clonotype. V and J are TRBV20-1 and TRBJ2-1; D may be TRBD2 (7 bases). The germline V and J ends were trimmed by 3 bases and 8 bases, with 14 bases remaining between them. Germline CDR1 reads DFQATT; CDR2 reads SNEGSKA (reference sequence). CDR3 length: 13 amino acids. The CDR3, as DNA: TGCAGTGCTAGGGGGGGGGCAGGGGATGAGCAGTTCTTC. Translating gives CSARGGAGDEQFF.

This chain joins TRBV20-1 and TRBJ2-1; no clear D. Trimming cost V 4 bases and J 2 bases, with 3 bases left between them. Germline V CDR1 and CDR2: DFQATT, SNEGSKA (reference sequence). CDR3 length: 11 amino acids. The CDR3 DNA reads as TGCAGTGCTAATACCTACAATGAGCAGTTCTTC. It yields the protein CSANTYNEQFF.

The table lists this clonotype with many counts. J is TRBJ2-1 and V is TRBV29-1, with 10 positions matching TRBD1. The CDR3 covers 16 residues. CDR1 SQVTM and CDR2 ANQGSEA come from the germline V gene. J gave up 3 bases and V 7 bases, and 12 bases lay outside the gene matches. The CDR3 DNA reads as TGCAGCGCGCGGACAGGGGGGGCCGTCGGCTACAATGAGCAGTTCTTC. It specifies CSARTGGAVGYNEQFF.